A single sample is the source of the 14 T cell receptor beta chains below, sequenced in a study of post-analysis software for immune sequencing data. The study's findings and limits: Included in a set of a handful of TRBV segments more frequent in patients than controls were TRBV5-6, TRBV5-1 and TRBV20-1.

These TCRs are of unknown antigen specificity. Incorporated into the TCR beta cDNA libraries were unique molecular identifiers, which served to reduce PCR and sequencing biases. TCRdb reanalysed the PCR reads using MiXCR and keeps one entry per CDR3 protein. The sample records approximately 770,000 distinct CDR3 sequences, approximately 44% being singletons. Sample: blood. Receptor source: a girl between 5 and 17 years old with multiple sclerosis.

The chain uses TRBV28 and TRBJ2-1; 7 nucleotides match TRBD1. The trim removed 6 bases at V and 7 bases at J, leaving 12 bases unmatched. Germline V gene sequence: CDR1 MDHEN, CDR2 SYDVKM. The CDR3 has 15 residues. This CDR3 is CASSTLDGRGNEQFF. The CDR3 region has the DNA TGTGCCAGCAGCACCTTAGACGGCAGGGGGAATGAGCAGTTCTTC.

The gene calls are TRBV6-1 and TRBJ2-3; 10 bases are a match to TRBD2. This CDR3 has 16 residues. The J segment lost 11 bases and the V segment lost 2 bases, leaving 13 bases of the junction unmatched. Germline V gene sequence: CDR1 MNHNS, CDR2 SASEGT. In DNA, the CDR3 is TGTGCCAGCAGTGAAAGGCTAGCGGGAGTCTCCTACGAGCAGTATTTT. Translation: CASSERLAGVSYEQYF.

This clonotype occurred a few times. The CDR3 sequence: CASSFGTGYEQFF. Written as DNA, the CDR3 is TGTGCCAGCAGTTTCGGGACAGGGTATGAGCAGTTCTTC. The J gene is TRBJ2-1, the V gene TRBV27, with 9 bases lining up with TRBD1. The CDR3 consists of 13 residues. Germline values: CDR1 MNHEY, CDR2 SMNVEV (reference sequence). Trimming cost V 3 bases and J 8 bases; bases outside gene matches: 2.

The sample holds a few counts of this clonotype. The CDR3 region is CASSYSGGVYGYTF. CDR3 nucleotide sequence: TGTGCCAGCAGTTACTCGGGGGGCGTCTATGGCTACACCTTC. The genes are TRBV6-2 or TRBV6-3 and TRBJ1-2, with D tentatively TRBD1 (6 bases). Trimming removed 0 bases from V and 4 bases from J, with 9 bases in between. The CDR3 runs 14 residues. Per germline, CDR1 MNHEY and CDR2 SVGEGT.

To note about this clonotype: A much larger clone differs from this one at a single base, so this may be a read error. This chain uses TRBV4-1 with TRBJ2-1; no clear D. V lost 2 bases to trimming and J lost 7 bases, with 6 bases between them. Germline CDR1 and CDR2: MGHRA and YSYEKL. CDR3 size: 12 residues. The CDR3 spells CASSQNGNEQFF. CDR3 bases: TGCGCCAGCAGCCAAAATGGGAATGAGCAGTTCTTC.

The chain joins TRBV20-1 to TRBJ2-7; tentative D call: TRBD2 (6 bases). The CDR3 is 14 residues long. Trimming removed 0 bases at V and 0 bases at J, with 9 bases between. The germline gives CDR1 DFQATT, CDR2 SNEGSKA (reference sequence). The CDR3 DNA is TGCAGTGCTAGAGATCGCGGGACCTCCTACGAGCAGTACTTC. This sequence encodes CSARDRGTSYEQYF.

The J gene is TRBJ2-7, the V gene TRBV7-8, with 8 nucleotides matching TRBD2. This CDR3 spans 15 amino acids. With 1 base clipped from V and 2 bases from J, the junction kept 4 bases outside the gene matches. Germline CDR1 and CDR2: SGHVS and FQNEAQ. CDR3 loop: CASSLGVAGPYEQYF. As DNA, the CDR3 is TGTGCCAGCAGCTTAGGGGTAGCGGGACCCTACGAGCAGTACTTC.

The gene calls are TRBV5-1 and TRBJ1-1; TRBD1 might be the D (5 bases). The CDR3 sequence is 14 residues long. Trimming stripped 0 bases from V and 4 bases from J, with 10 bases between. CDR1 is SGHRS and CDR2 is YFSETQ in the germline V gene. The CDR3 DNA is TGCGCCAGCAGCTTGGATGGGGGGACCACTGAAGCTTTCTTT. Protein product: CASSLDGGTTEAFF.

The CDR3 coding sequence is TGTGCTAGTGGTCCCCCGGCAGGGACCTATGGCTACACCTTC. Translating it yields CASGPPAGTYGYTF. This chain connects TRBV12-5 to TRBJ1-2; tentatively, D is TRBD1 (5 bases). This CDR3 spans 14 amino acids. V lost 5 bases, J lost 4 bases, and 14 bases lay in between. Germline values: CDR1 LGHNT, CDR2 FRNRAP.

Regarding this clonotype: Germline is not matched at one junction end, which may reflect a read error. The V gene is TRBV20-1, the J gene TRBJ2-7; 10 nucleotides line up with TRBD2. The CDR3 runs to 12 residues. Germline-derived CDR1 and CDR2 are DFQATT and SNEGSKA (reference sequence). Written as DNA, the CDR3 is TGCAGTGCCAGAGCGGGAGGGGCCGAGCAGTACTTC. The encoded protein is CSARAGGAEQYF.

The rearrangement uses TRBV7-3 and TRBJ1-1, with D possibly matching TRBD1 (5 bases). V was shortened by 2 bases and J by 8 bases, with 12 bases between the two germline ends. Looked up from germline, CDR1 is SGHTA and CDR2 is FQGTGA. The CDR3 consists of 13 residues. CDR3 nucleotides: TGTGCCAGCAGCTTAGACAGAAATCGCGAAGCTTTCTTT. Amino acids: CASSLDRNREAFF. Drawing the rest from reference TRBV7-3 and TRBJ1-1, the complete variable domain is GAGVSQTPSNKVTEKGKYVELRCDPISGHTALYWYRQSLGQGPEFLIYFQGTGAADDSGLPNDRFFAVRPEGSVSTLKIQRTERGDSAVYLCASSLDRNREAFFGQGTRLTVV.

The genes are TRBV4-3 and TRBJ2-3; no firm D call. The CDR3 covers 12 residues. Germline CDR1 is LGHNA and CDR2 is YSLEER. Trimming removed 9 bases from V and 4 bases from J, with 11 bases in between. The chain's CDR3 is CASSWSADTQYF. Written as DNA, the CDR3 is TGCGCCAGTTCGTGGTCCGCAGATACGCAGTATTTT.

The CDR3 DNA reads as TGTGCCAGCAGTTTACGCGGTGTTAACTACGAGCAGTACTTC. Its translation: CASSLRGVNYEQYF. The chain recombines TRBV27 with TRBJ2-1; D call uncertain. Judging by the DNA end, TRBJ2-7 fits better; the J call may be wrong. The CDR3 has 14 amino acids. The germline gives CDR1 MNHEY, CDR2 SMNVEV (reference sequence).

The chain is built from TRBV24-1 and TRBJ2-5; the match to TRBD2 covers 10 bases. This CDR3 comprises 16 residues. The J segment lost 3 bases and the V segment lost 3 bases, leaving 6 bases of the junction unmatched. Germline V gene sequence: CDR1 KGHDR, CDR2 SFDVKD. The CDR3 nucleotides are TGTGCCACCAGTGATGCCGGGACTAGCGAAAAAGAGACCCAGTACTTC. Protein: CATSDAGTSEKETQYF.